This T cell receptor (beta chain) was identified during a study of cytomegalovirus exposure and HLA in healthy donors (dated by TCRdb to about 2017). The study in broad terms: According to a later analysis, one platform produced both the approximately 110 validation repertoires and the approximately 660 repertoires of the first cohort. The study aimed to test whether cataloging public T cell receptors could reveal signatures of past pathogen exposure. A separate validation cohort of approximately 120 different subjects was used in addition to the approximately 610-subject first cohort. To predict cytomegalovirus infection status, the study combined high-throughput TCR immunosequencing, statistical association of individual TCRs with disease status, and machine learning.

The research as a whole found: All 120 or so repertoires were used to score co-occurrence in the validation cohort in a later analysis, because that analysis had no HLA typing for the cohort. Most TCR sequences were observed very rarely across donors, whereas some public TCRs were present in many individuals. A later analysis found that TCRs clustered in the first cohort also tended to co-occur in the roughly 120 validation repertoires, with approximately 95% of cluster scores above 0. In vitro tests confirmed that three of the cytomegalovirus-associated TCR beta chains recognize cytomegalovirus antigens. According to the authors, the approach could potentially be generalized to other disease states and immunological phenotypes. The classifier was reported to diagnose cytomegalovirus status with high specificity and sensitivity in both the original and validation cohorts. The study listed 170 or so TCR beta chains as associated with cytomegalovirus.

Donors formed part of the validation cohort, which comprised 120 subjects and was distinct from the first cohort of 670 or so subjects. With regard to this clone: No cognate antigen has been identified for it. It has no much larger one-base neighbor in the sample; base qualities were not kept.

The protocol used for the library was the immunoSEQ multiplex PCR assay. In the original analysis: A statistical classification framework was built for diagnosing cytomegalovirus status from the catalog of TCR beta chain sequences. TCRdb holds this immuneACCESS table with in-frame rearrangements only. Some clones are missing; in checked studies, unresolved V genes explain under half, and the rest has no known cause. The V and J calls and clone size are taken from that table; D and trimming were inferred from the DNA. The sample table lists hundreds of thousands of clones, approximately 90% of them with a count of one. Around 3% of the sample goes to the ten largest clones. This clonotype originated in a man aged 18 to 30 in good health and CMV-seronegative. Source material: PBMCs.

The sequence in DNA is TGTGCCAGCAGCTCGACAGGGTACGAGCAGTACTTC. This codes for CASSSTGYEQYF. The chain is encoded by TRBV7-6 joined to TRBJ2-7; 7 central bases correspond to TRBD1. Including the terminal cysteine and phenylalanine, the CDR3 comprises 12 residues. Just the 36-base CDR3 DNA is kept, in frame starting at base 1. CDR1 SGHVS and CDR2 FNYEAQ were looked up in the germline V gene. V has 4 bases trimmed and J has 4 bases trimmed; junction bases matching no gene number 1. Outside the CDR3, residues come from the reference TRBV7-6 and TRBJ2-7 proteins, so the full variable domain is: GAGVSQSPRYKVTKRGQDVALRCDPISGHVSLYWYRQALGQGPEFLTYFNYEAQQDKSGLPNDRFSAERPEGSISTLTIQRTEQRDSAMYRCASSSTGYEQYFGPGTRLTVT.